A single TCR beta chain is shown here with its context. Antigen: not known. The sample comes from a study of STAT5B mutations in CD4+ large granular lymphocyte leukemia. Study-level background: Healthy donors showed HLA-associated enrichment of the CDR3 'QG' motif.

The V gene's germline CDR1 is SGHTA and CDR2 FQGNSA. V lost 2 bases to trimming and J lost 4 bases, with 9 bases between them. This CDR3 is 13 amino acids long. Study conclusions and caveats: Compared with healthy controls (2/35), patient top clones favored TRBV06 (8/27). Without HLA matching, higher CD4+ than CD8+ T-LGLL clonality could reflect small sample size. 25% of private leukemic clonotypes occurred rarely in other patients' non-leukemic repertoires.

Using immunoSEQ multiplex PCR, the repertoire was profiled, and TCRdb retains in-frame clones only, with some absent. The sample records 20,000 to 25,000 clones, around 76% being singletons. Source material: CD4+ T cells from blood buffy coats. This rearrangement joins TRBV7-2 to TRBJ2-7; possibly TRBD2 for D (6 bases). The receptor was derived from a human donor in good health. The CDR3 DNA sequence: TGTGCCAGCAGCTTAAGTGGGGGGTACGAGCAGTACTTC. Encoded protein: CASSLSGGYEQYF. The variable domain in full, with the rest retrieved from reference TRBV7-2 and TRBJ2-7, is GAGVSQSPSNKVTEKGKDVELRCDPISGHTALYWYRQSLGQGLEFLIYFQGNSAPDKSGLPSDRFSAERTGGSVSTLTIQRTQQEDSAVYLCASSLSGGYEQYFGPGTRLTVT.